These 21 T cell receptor beta chains were sequenced from one sample in a study of CD8+ T cells in alopecia areata. It was cDNA, reverse transcribed from extracted RNA, that served as the sequencing template. The assay was immunoSEQ multiplex PCR, and TCRdb's table has in-frame clones only and misses some. The profile covers 70,000 or so clones, with under 75% appearing a single time and 17% taken by the ten largest. Here the sequenced sample was CD8+ T cells sorted from blood, taken at week 0. Receptor source: a human donor with alopecia areata.

The rearrangement uses TRBV4-1 and TRBJ2-1, with D possibly being TRBD2 (5 bases). The CDR3 consists of 13 residues. Germline-derived CDR1 and CDR2 are MGHRA and YSYEKL. V lost 2 bases to trimming and J lost 10 bases, with 12 bases between them. The CDR3 protein is CASSQLRGFEQFF. The CDR3 DNA sequence: TGCGCCAGCAGCCAATTACGGGGTTTCGAGCAGTTCTTC.

This clone was picked up a small number of times. This chain joins TRBV29-1 and TRBJ2-3, with D unresolved. CDR3 length: 15 residues. The germline gives CDR1 SQVTM, CDR2 ANQGSEA. Trimming shortened V by 0 bases and J by 2 bases, and 12 bases separated the two germline ends. CDR3 residues: CSVEDMARLTDTQYF. CDR3 sequence (DNA): TGCAGCGTTGAAGACATGGCGAGACTCACAGATACGCAGTATTTT.

V is TRBV6-5 and J is TRBJ2-4; D uncertain. The germline V gene encodes CDR1 MNHEY and CDR2 SVGAGI. The CDR3 is 13 amino acids. Between the trimmed V and J ends, which lost 8 bases and 1 base, there was a span of 9 bases. CDR3 DNA sequence: TGTGCCAGCTCGCTCGCCGCCAAAAACATTCAGTACTTC. It codes for CASSLAAKNIQYF.

Of note for this clone: Other DNA sequences in this sample translate to the same CDR3. The J gene is TRBJ2-7, the V gene TRBV7-9, with a weak D call TRBD1 (5 bases). In germline, CDR1 is SEHNR, CDR2 FQNEAQ (reference sequence). The CDR3 has 13 residues. V lost 3 bases and J lost 0, with 6 bases in between. The CDR3 DNA reads TGTGCCAGCAGCTTTGACAGCTCCTACGAGCAGTACTTC. Its protein product is CASSFDSSYEQYF.

The gene calls are TRBV7-6 and TRBJ2-1, with TRBD2 matching 8 bases. CDR1 is SGHVS, CDR2 FNYEAQ, per germline. The CDR3 totals 16 residues. After removal of 1 base from V and 5 bases from J, the junction contained 7 bases not matched to a gene. The CDR3, as DNA: TGTGCCAGCAGCTTAGAATTTAGCGGGATCGACAATGAGCAGTTCTTC. Amino acid sequence: CASSLEFSGIDNEQFF.

On this clone itself: The junction and the germline gene differ at one end; a read error may be behind it. The chain recombines TRBV30 with TRBJ2-2; D is ambiguous. Germline loops: CDR1 GTSNPN, CDR2 SVGIG (reference sequence). The CDR3 is 13 amino acids. The CDR3 nucleotides are TGTACCTGGACCGCAACGAGTATGGGGGAGCTGTTTTTT. Translated: CTWTATSMGELFF.

V is TRBV7-2 and J is TRBJ2-3, with unresolved D. Germline V gene lookup returns CDR1 SGHTA and CDR2 FQGNSA. V lost 2 bases, J lost 3 bases, and 15 bases lay in between. The CDR3 runs 16 residues. In DNA, the CDR3 is TGTGCCAGCAGCTTAACGCTGGGTATTCCGACAGATACGCAGTATTTT. It is translated as CASSLTLGIPTDTQYF. Supplemented by reference TRBV7-2 and TRBJ2-3, the full variable domain reads GAGVSQSPSNKVTEKGKDVELRCDPISGHTALYWYRQSLGQGLEFLIYFQGNSAPDKSGLPSDRFSAERTGGSVSTLTIQRTQQEDSAVYLCASSLTLGIPTDTQYFGPGTRLTVL.

The rearrangement uses TRBV2 and TRBJ2-5; maybe TRBD1 (7 bases). The CDR3 runs to 14 residues. The V and J ends lost 8 bases and 5 bases respectively, with 18 bases between them. Germline loops: CDR1 SNHLY, CDR2 FYNNEI. CDR3 sequence (DNA): TGTGCCAGCCGCGGGACAGTCAAAAGGGAGACCCAGTACTTC. This gives the protein CASRGTVKRETQYF.

This clone was seen only a few times. This sequence joins TRBV7-9 and TRBJ1-5; tentative D call: TRBD1 (5 bases). CDR3 length: 13 residues. The germline V and J ends were trimmed by 5 bases and 7 bases, with 12 bases remaining between them. Germline CDR1 reads SEHNR; CDR2 reads FQNEAQ (reference sequence). The CDR3 region is CASSPMGLQPQHF. The CDR3, as DNA: TGTGCCAGCAGCCCAATGGGGCTACAGCCCCAGCATTTT. Supplemented by reference TRBV7-9 and TRBJ1-5, the full variable domain reads DTGVSQNPRHKITKRGQNVTFRCDPISEHNRLYWYRQTLGQGPEFLTYFQNEAQLEKSRLLSDRFSAERPKGSFSTLEIQRTEQGDSAMYLCASSPMGLQPQHFGDGTRLSIL.

The chain combines TRBV5-1 with TRBJ2-5; 8 nucleotides agree with TRBD2. The trim removed 5 bases at V and 4 bases at J, leaving 10 bases unmatched. This CDR3 region has 15 residues. Germline lookup yields CDR1 SGHRS and CDR2 YFSETQ. The CDR3 reads CASRRSGRRGETQYF. CDR3 DNA: TGCGCCAGCAGGAGGAGCGGGAGAAGGGGAGAGACCCAGTACTTC.

The V gene is TRBV6-6, the J gene TRBJ1-1; TRBD1 matches 8 bases. The CDR3 covers 15 residues. After removal of 5 bases from V and 4 bases from J, the junction contained 9 bases not matched to a gene. Germline loops: CDR1 MNHNY, CDR2 SVGAGI (reference sequence). The CDR3 loop reads CASSQNQGASTEAFF. For the CDR3, the DNA is TGTGCCAGCAGTCAGAATCAGGGGGCTAGCACTGAAGCTTTCTTT.

The CDR3 DNA follows: TGCAGCGTTGAATTAGGACAGTTAAGACCGGGAGCTTTCTTT. It translates to CSVELGQLRPGAFF. The chain employs TRBV29-1 and TRBJ1-1, with TRBD1 as a possible D gene (6 bases). V lost 2 bases to trimming and J lost 10 bases, with 20 bases between them. Germline V gene data show CDR1 as SQVTM and CDR2 as ANQGSEA. There are 14 residues in the CDR3.

The gene calls are TRBV19 and TRBJ2-5, with D perhaps TRBD2 (7 bases). The germline V and J ends were trimmed by 6 bases and 5 bases, with 16 bases remaining between them. The CDR3 covers 14 residues. The germline V gene encodes CDR1 LNHDA and CDR2 SQIVND (reference sequence). For the CDR3, the DNA is TGTGCCAGTAGCCCCACCGGGGGGCATGAGACCCAGTACTTC. This gives the protein CASSPTGGHETQYF.

The chain is built from TRBV6-5 and TRBJ2-7; D possibly corresponds to TRBD2 (5 bases). Germline V gene lookup returns CDR1 MNHEY and CDR2 SVGAGI. The CDR3 is 14 amino acids. V lost 5 bases, J lost 0 bases, and 11 bases lay in between. Here the CDR3 reads CASSELGSSYEQYF. The CDR3 DNA follows: TGTGCCAGCAGTGAACTGGGGAGCTCCTACGAGCAGTACTTC.

The chain recombines TRBV2 with TRBJ1-5; no reliable D call. CDR1 and CDR2 from the germline V gene are SNHLY and FYNNEI. The V gene lost 7 bases and the J gene lost 9 bases, with 10 bases spanning the gap. The CDR3 length is 11 residues. CDR3 region: CASTMGGPQHF. The CDR3 region has the DNA TGTGCCAGCACCATGGGCGGGCCCCAGCATTTT.

This clone has just a few counts. The CDR3 is CASSQEDRGRFADTQYF. DNA for the CDR3: TGCGCCAGCAGCCAAGAAGACAGGGGAAGGTTCGCAGATACGCAGTATTTT. V is TRBV4-3 and J is TRBJ2-3; 8 bases fit TRBD1. CDR1 and CDR2 from the germline V gene are LGHNA and YSLEER. V lost 0 bases and J lost 4; bases outside the gene matches: 9. The CDR3 is made up of 17 amino acids.

This clone was counted a few times. The V and J genes are TRBV28 and TRBJ2-2; TRBD2 might be the D (5 bases). V was cut by 2 bases and J by 6 bases, with 13 bases left in between. The CDR3 totals 15 residues. Per germline, CDR1 MDHEN and CDR2 SYDVKM. The CDR3 loop reads CASSLADPAAGELFF. CDR3 DNA: TGTGCCAGCAGTTTAGCGGATCCAGCGGCCGGGGAGCTGTTTTTT.

V usage is TRBV25-1 and J usage is TRBJ1-1; 8 nucleotides match TRBD1. The V and J ends lost 4 bases and 4 bases, in that order; junction bases with no gene match: 8. The CDR3 consists of 15 residues. The V gene's germline CDR1 is MGHDK and CDR2 SYGVNS. The chain's CDR3 is CASSADRVDITEAFF. CDR3 coding DNA: TGTGCCAGCAGTGCGGACAGGGTTGATATCACTGAAGCTTTCTTT.

This chain uses TRBV5-1 with TRBJ1-2, with 12 bases fitting TRBD1. The CDR3 covers 14 residues. The V gene end was trimmed by 3 bases and the J gene end by 6 bases; junction bases not matched to a gene: 3. Per germline, CDR1 SGHRS and CDR2 YFSETQ. CDR3 protein: CASSWDRGQDGYTF. The CDR3 DNA sequence: TGCGCCAGCAGCTGGGACAGGGGGCAGGATGGCTACACCTTC. Full variable domain (outside the CDR3, taken from reference TRBV5-1 and TRBJ1-2): KAGVTQTPRYLIKTRGQQVTLSCSPISGHRSVSWYQQTPGQGLQFLFEYFSETQRNKGNFPGRFSGRQFSNSRSEMNVSTLELGDSALYLCASSWDRGQDGYTFGSGTRLTVV.

The gene calls are TRBV29-1 and TRBJ1-2, with D possibly matching TRBD1 (5 bases). Germline V gene sequence: CDR1 SQVTM, CDR2 ANQGSEA. Trimming removed 3 bases from V and 3 bases from J, with 11 bases in between. The CDR3 sequence is 13 residues long. The CDR3 DNA sequence: TGCAGCGTTGAGGTCAGGGAGGACTATGGCTACACCTTC. Its protein is CSVEVREDYGYTF.

This rearrangement joins TRBV27 to TRBJ2-4; 10 nucleotides align to TRBD1. The V gene's germline CDR1 is MNHEY and CDR2 SMNVEV (reference sequence). The CDR3 loop spans 15 amino acids. Losses at the gene ends were 4 bases for V and 3 bases for J; bases not matched to a gene: 3. This CDR3 is CASSSRTGGKNIQYF. In DNA form, the CDR3 reads TGTGCCAGCAGTTCCAGGACAGGGGGCAAAAACATTCAGTACTTC.